This TCR beta chain was retrieved from a study of blood T cell repertoires in COVID-19. Sequenced by immunoSEQ multiplex PCR; TCRdb stores in-frame clones only, minus some. Here the sample spans roughly 400,000 clones, 70% to 90% being singletons. Germline lookup yields CDR1 SGHKS and CDR2 YYEKEE (reference sequence). The CDR3 covers 15 residues. V lost 4 bases to trimming and J lost 1 base; unmatched junction nucleotides: 7. Allocation to cohorts depended on clinical history reported by the participants. The chain links TRBV5-5 to TRBJ1-1, with 7 bases that match TRBD1. Sequenced: PBMCs or T cells enriched from blood (not recorded which). The receptor comes from a woman younger than 30 who had been exposed to COVID-19. The DNA for the CDR3 is TGTGCCAGCAGCCACCCCGGGACAGCGAACACTGAAGCTTTCTTT. Translation gives CASSHPGTANTEAFF.